One sample yielded the 27 T cell receptor beta chains listed below, sequenced in a study of vaccination and CD4 T cells after COVID-19. Their antigens remain unidentified. Sequencing of DNA taken from cultured CD4+ T cells relied on the Oncomine TCR Beta short-read assay. TCRdb re-called the PCR reads with MiXCR, one entry per CDR3 protein. The sample shows 6,700 or so distinct CDR3 sequences, approximately 52% of them seen only once. This sample's treatment: approximately 9-day PBMC culture with coronavirus spike peptide pools or control peptides (ViraFEST assay). These CD4+ T cells came from an unexposed donor, sampled before the COVID-19 pandemic (2011-2018). Material for sequencing was CD4+ T cells from blood, cultured in vitro. The receptor source for this set is a human donor in good health.

The V and J genes are TRBV6-5 and TRBJ2-1; TRBD2 agrees at 9 bases. The DNA end is a closer match to TRBJ2-7, so the J assignment may be wrong. This CDR3 has 17 residues. The V gene's germline CDR1 is MNHEY and CDR2 SVGAGI. The CDR3 loop is CASSLSGGTFPAYEQYF. CDR3 DNA: TGTGCCAGCAGTTTGAGCGGGGGGACCTTTCCGGCCTACGAGCAGTACTTC.

The chain combines TRBV4-1 with TRBJ1-6; the D gene is possibly TRBD1 (5 bases). The V end was cut by 4 bases, the J end by 3 bases, with 16 bases between. The germline V gene has CDR1 MGHRA and CDR2 YSYEKL. The CDR3 spans 17 residues. CDR3 in DNA: TGCGCCAGCAGCCCTGGGACTCACAAAGGCTATAATTCACCCCTCCACTTT. Translating it yields CASSPGTHKGYNSPLHF.

The rearrangement links TRBV21-1 to TRBJ2-3; TRBD2 is the table's D call and was not checked against the DNA. TRBV21-1 is classified as a pseudogene. This CDR3 has 18 residues. CDR3 region: CASSGPQLAGGGQITQYF. Here the CDR3 DNA reads TGTGCCAGCAGCGGACCCCAACTAGCGGGAGGGGGACAGATAACGCAGTATTTT.

The rearrangement joins TRBV6-1 to TRBJ2-3, with no clear D. This CDR3 spans 11 amino acids. Trimming took off 5 bases at V and 3 bases at J, with 3 bases between the two ends. CDR1 is MNHNS and CDR2 is SASEGT in the germline V gene. The CDR3 DNA is TGTGCCAGCAGTCTGACAGATACGCAGTATTTT. Amino acid sequence: CASSLTDTQYF.

CDR3 nucleotide sequence: TGTGCCAGCAGAGGGAACACCGGGGAGCTGTTTTTT. Amino acids: CASRGNTGELFF. The chain uses TRBV7-8 and TRBJ2-2, with D uncertain. The CDR3 spans 12 residues. The germline CDR1 and CDR2 sequences are SGHVS and FQNEAQ. V lost 6 bases and J lost 1, with 3 bases in between.

This clonotype was recorded a few times. This chain links TRBV27 with TRBJ1-1; 8 bases are a match to TRBD1. The germline gives CDR1 MNHEY, CDR2 SMNVEV (reference sequence). The V segment lost 6 bases and the J segment 4 bases; nucleotides outside the gene matches: 10. The CDR3 contains 15 residues. The CDR3 region has the DNA TGTGCCAGCAGGGTGCAGGGGGCGTACGGCACTGAAGCTTTCTTT. This sequence encodes CASRVQGAYGTEAFF.

This clonotype was seen a handful of times. The rearrangement uses TRBV10-1 and TRBJ1-2, with unresolved D. V dropped 3 bases and J dropped 6 bases, with 11 bases sitting between them. CDR1 and CDR2 from the germline V gene are WNHNN and SYGVQD (reference sequence). The CDR3 runs to 13 residues. CDR3 DNA sequence: TGCGCCAGCAGTGAAAGACAAGAGGATGGCTACACCTTC. Translation gives CASSERQEDGYTF.

This clonotype occurred a few times. This chain connects TRBV12-3 or TRBV12-4 to TRBJ1-5, with D uncertain. This CDR3 is built from 15 residues. Between the trimmed V and J ends, which lost 3 bases and 1 base, there was a span of 10 bases. CDR3 sequence reads: CASSLDGLSNQPQHF. The CDR3 nucleotides are TGTGCCAGCAGTTTGGACGGGCTAAGCAATCAGCCCCAGCATTTT.

This clonotype showed up just a few times. The V and J genes are TRBV12-3 or TRBV12-4 and TRBJ1-2; D is possibly TRBD1 (6 bases). The V end lost 2 bases, the J end lost 6 bases, and 10 bases lay between the germline ends. The CDR3 runs 13 residues. The CDR3 loop is CASSLKGGHGYTF. DNA of the CDR3: TGTGCCAGCAGTTTAAAGGGGGGCCATGGCTACACCTTC.

Written as DNA, the CDR3 is TGTGCCAGCTCACCTACTATCGTCGGGGGGGCAAGTGGCTACACCTTC. The encoded protein is CASSPTIVGGASGYTF. The chain combines TRBV18 with TRBJ1-2; perhaps TRBD1 as D (6 bases). V gave up 3 bases and J gave up 7 bases, with 21 bases separating them. The CDR3 length is 16 residues. CDR1 and CDR2 from the germline V gene are KGHSH and LQKENI.

This clonotype has just a few counts. The chain recombines TRBV27 with TRBJ1-5, with a tentative D call TRBD1 (5 bases). From germline, CDR1 is MNHEY and CDR2 SMNVEV (reference sequence). Trimming took off 3 bases at V and 1 base at J, with 13 bases between the two ends. This CDR3 has 16 amino acids. The CDR3 nucleotides read TGTGCCAGCAGTTTCTCGGGGGACCTCAGCAATCAGCCCCAGCATTTT. Translating it yields CASSFSGDLSNQPQHF.

This sequence joins TRBV12-3 or TRBV12-4 and TRBJ2-7; 8 nucleotides line up with TRBD1. Trimming cost V 5 bases and J 1 base; bases outside gene matches: 13. This CDR3 has 17 amino acids. CDR3 DNA sequence: TGTGCCAGCAGTCTCACACCACGGGACAGGTATTCCTACGAGCAGTACTTC. Translation gives CASSLTPRDRYSYEQYF.

About this clonotype: One end of the junction fails to match germline, which may point to a read error. The chain is built from TRBV11-2 and TRBJ2-1; perhaps TRBD2 as D (7 bases). Germline CDR1 SGHAT, CDR2 FQNNGV. The CDR3 contains 13 residues. As DNA, the CDR3 is TGCGCCAGCTCGGGGGGCCAGTGGAGTGAGCAGTTCTTC. It translates to CASSGGQWSEQFF.

The chain uses TRBV6-1 and TRBJ2-1, with 10 bases fitting TRBD2. After removal of 10 bases from V and 7 bases from J, the junction contained 10 bases not matched to a gene. The germline V gene encodes CDR1 MNHNS and CDR2 SASEGT. This CDR3 has 14 amino acids. This chain's CDR3 is CATCLAGDWNEQFF. In nucleotides, the CDR3 is TGTGCCACTTGTCTAGCGGGAGATTGGAATGAGCAGTTCTTC.

The chain joins TRBV29-1 to TRBJ1-5; the D gene is possibly TRBD1 (5 bases). CDR1 and CDR2 from the germline V gene are SQVTM and ANQGSEA. CDR3 length equals 14 residues. Trimming removed 6 bases at V and 6 bases at J, with 18 bases between. The CDR3 coding sequence is TGCAGCGTGGCCGATGGAGGGGATAGTCAGCCCCAGCATTTT. Amino acids: CSVADGGDSQPQHF.

There are a few counts of this clonotype. The V and J genes are TRBV7-2 and TRBJ1-1; tentatively, D is TRBD1 (5 bases). V lost 1 base and J lost 6, with 12 bases in between. The CDR3 covers 14 residues. In germline, CDR1 is SGHTA, CDR2 FQGNSA. As DNA, the CDR3 is TGTGCCAGCAGCTTAGTCCAGGGACGATCTGAAGCTTTCTTT. This translates into CASSLVQGRSEAFF.

The chain employs TRBV24-1 and TRBJ1-2, with TRBD1 as a possible D gene (5 bases). The CDR3 sequence is 12 residues long. Looked up from germline, CDR1 is KGHDR and CDR2 is SFDVKD. Trimming left V 5 bases short and J 10 bases short, with 13 bases between. The CDR3 loop is CATSGDGSFYTF. CDR3 coding DNA: TGTGCCACCAGTGGGGACGGCTCATTCTACACCTTC.

The chain couples TRBV19 to TRBJ2-1, with D perhaps TRBD1 (6 bases). V lost 6 bases to trimming and J lost 4 bases, with 16 bases between them. The CDR3 totals 15 residues. CDR1 and CDR2 from the germline V gene are LNHDA and SQIVND (reference sequence). The CDR3 loop reads CASSDQQGRYNEQFF. DNA for the CDR3: TGTGCCAGTAGCGACCAACAGGGAAGATACAATGAGCAGTTCTTC. Full variable domain (remainder filled in from reference TRBV19 and TRBJ2-1): DGGITQSPKYLFRKEGQNVTLSCEQNLNHDAMYWYRQDPGQGLRLIYYSQIVNDFQKGDIAEGYSVSREKKESFPLTVTSAQKNPTAFYLCASSDQQGRYNEQFFGPGTRLTVL.

The CDR3 region is CASSQHGGMVGGRSPNEQFF. In nucleotides, the CDR3 is TGTGCCAGCAGCCAACACGGAGGGATGGTAGGCGGGAGATCGCCCAATGAGCAGTTCTTC. The rearrangement joins TRBV3-1 to TRBJ2-1; 7 bases align to TRBD2. The germline gives CDR1 LGHDT, CDR2 YNNKEL (reference sequence). CDR3 length: 20 amino acids. V shed 2 bases, J shed 6 bases, and the junction held 22 bases outside the gene matches.

This chain uses TRBV7-6 with TRBJ2-2, with D perhaps assigned TRBD1 or TRBD2 (7 bases each). V was pared by 3 bases and J by 6 bases, with 11 bases between. The CDR3 runs to 14 residues. Germline CDR1 reads SGHVS; CDR2 reads FNYEAQ. CDR3 nucleotide sequence: TGTGCCAGCAGCTTGGGAGGGGGCGCCGGGGAGCTGTTTTTT. This encodes CASSLGGGAGELFF. Full variable domain (missing parts from reference TRBV7-6 and TRBJ2-2): GAGVSQSPRYKVTKRGQDVALRCDPISGHVSLYWYRQALGQGPEFLTYFNYEAQQDKSGLPNDRFSAERPEGSISTLTIQRTEQRDSAMYRCASSLGGGAGELFFGEGSRLTVL.

The CDR3 is CASSYRQVFDLKGIGAEQYF. The CDR3 region has the DNA TGTGCCAGCAGCTACCGACAGGTGTTCGACTTGAAGGGGATAGGGGCCGAGCAGTACTTC. The chain links TRBV7-2 to TRBJ2-7; a possible D gene is TRBD1 (6 bases). CDR3 length equals 20 residues. CDR1 and CDR2 from the germline V gene are SGHTA and FQGNSA. The germline V and J ends were trimmed by 4 bases and 6 bases, with 34 bases remaining between them.

Turning to this clonotype: A read error is possible here, since a much larger clone lies one base away. The V call is TRBV6-5, the J call TRBJ2-7, with D possibly being TRBD2 (7 bases). Germline assignment: CDR1 MNHEY and CDR2 SVGAGI. This CDR3 contains 14 residues. Trimming took off 1 base at V and 12 bases at J, with 19 bases between the two ends. The CDR3 coding sequence is TGTGCCAGCAGTTACTTTTCTGGCGGGGGCATCCTGTACTTC. Amino acids: CASSYFSGGGILYF.

The genes are TRBV19 and TRBJ1-5; D is possibly TRBD1 (5 bases). Deletions cut 4 bases from V and 9 bases from J, with 16 bases between. Germline V gene data show CDR1 as LNHDA and CDR2 as SQIVND (reference sequence). This CDR3 has 14 residues. The CDR3 DNA is TGTGCCAGTAGTACGGACGGGGGGGGGTCGCCCCAGCATTTT. Protein: CASSTDGGGSPQHF.

The chain couples TRBV24-1 to TRBJ1-1, with D possibly being TRBD1 (6 bases). The CDR3 length is 11 residues. CDR1 KGHDR and CDR2 SFDVKD come from the germline V gene. V lost 2 bases to trimming and J lost 11 bases, with 8 bases between them. CDR3 bases: TGTGCCACCAGTGATTGGGGGCAGGCTTTCTTT. Its translation is CATSDWGQAFF.

The chain uses TRBV20-1 and TRBJ1-2; a possible D gene is TRBD1 (5 bases). V was cut by 6 bases and J by 1 base, with 12 bases left in between. CDR1 and CDR2 from the germline V gene are DFQATT and SNEGSKA (reference sequence). The CDR3 runs 13 residues. Here the CDR3 reads CSAGGYLNYGYTF. The CDR3 DNA sequence: TGCAGTGCCGGGGGATACCTTAACTATGGCTACACCTTC.

This clonotype was seen once. This chain joins TRBV7-9 and TRBJ1-3; no clear D. Germline CDR1 and CDR2: SEHNR and FQNEAQ (reference sequence). The ends were cut back, 3 bases at V and 5 bases at J, with 11 bases in the middle. This CDR3 is built from 14 residues. This chain's CDR3 is CASSFTDNRNTIYF. DNA for the CDR3: TGTGCCAGCAGCTTCACAGATAATCGAAACACCATATATTTT.

The V and J genes are TRBV7-2 and TRBJ1-2; possibly TRBD1 for D (6 bases). The V gene lost 4 bases and the J gene lost 8 bases, with 20 bases spanning the gap. The CDR3 runs 15 residues. Germline loops: CDR1 SGHTA, CDR2 FQGNSA. The CDR3 DNA is TGTGCCAGCAGCTCCTGGACAGCCTCGAGGAGGGGCTACACCTTC. Protein: CASSSWTASRRGYTF.